This entry describes one TCR beta chain. The CDR3 is made up of 15 amino acids. The germline V gene has CDR1 KGHSH and CDR2 LQKENI. The V end was cut by 3 bases, the J end by 4 bases, with 15 bases between. This sample was included in a study of T cell changes during pregnancy in multiple sclerosis. This table comes from immunoSEQ multiplex PCR, and its TCRdb copy is limited to in-frame clones, with some not included. This table has some 50,000 clones, about 92% appearing once. Here the sequenced sample was peripheral blood, taken after pregnancy. The source of this sequence is a female donor with multiple sclerosis, enrolled in a pregnancy study. The J gene is TRBJ1-2, the V gene TRBV18; possible D gene TRBD1, 5 bases. The CDR3: CASSPRQTEGYGYTF. DNA for the CDR3: TGTGCCAGCTCACCGAGACAGACGGAGGGCTATGGCTACACCTTC. The variable domain in full, with the rest retrieved from reference TRBV18 and TRBJ1-2, is NAGVMQNPRHLVRRRGQEARLRCSPMKGHSHVYWYRQLPEEGLKFMVYLQKENIIDESGMPKERFSAEFPKEGPSILRIQQVVRGDSAAYFCASSPRQTEGYGYTFGSGTRLTVV.